Following are 10 T cell receptor beta chains from one sample sequenced in a study of control samples from healthy donors and cancer patients. Sequencing used immunoSEQ multiplex PCR; TCRdb keeps in-frame clones, though not all of them. The table records 100,000 to 150,000 clones, 92% of them present only once. The sample taken for sequencing was PBMCs. These receptors originate from a man of 80 years or more with head and neck cancer.

The J gene is TRBJ1-4, the V gene TRBV6-5; 10 bases are a match to TRBD1. Germline CDR1 reads MNHEY; CDR2 reads SVGAGI. The CDR3 loop spans 14 amino acids. V lost 6 bases to trimming and J lost 7 bases; unmatched junction nucleotides: 5. Here the CDR3 reads CASSRQGASEKLFF. In DNA, the CDR3 is TGTGCCAGCAGCCGACAGGGGGCTAGTGAAAAACTGTTTTTT.

The chain has TRBV4-1 and TRBJ1-2; no firm D call. The CDR3 runs 14 residues. Germline V gives CDR1 MGHRA, CDR2 YSYEKL. The V and J ends lost 1 base and 2 bases respectively, with 8 bases between them. CDR3 bases: TGCGCCAGCAGCCAAGGGAGGCACAACTATGGCTACACCTTC. Its translation: CASSQGRHNYGYTF.

V gene TRBV3-1 (or the pseudogene TRBV3-2) combines with J gene TRBJ1-6; D gene unclear. Germline loops: CDR1 LGHDT, CDR2 YNNKEL (reference sequence). This CDR3 comprises 15 residues. Trimming removed 1 base at V and 6 bases at J, with 10 bases between. The CDR3 nucleotides are TGTGCCAGCAGCCAAGGTTTCATAGCTAATTCACCCCTCCACTTT. Amino acid sequence: CASSQGFIANSPLHF.

V and J are TRBV11-2 and TRBJ1-3; D call uncertain. Per germline, CDR1 SGHAT and CDR2 FQNNGV. The CDR3 covers 13 residues. The germline V and J ends were trimmed by 0 bases and 5 bases, with 5 bases remaining between them. In DNA, the CDR3 is TGTGCCAGCAGCTTAGACCTCCGAAACACCATATATTTT. The encoded protein is CASSLDLRNTIYF.

The rearrangement links TRBV6-2 or TRBV6-3 to TRBJ1-1, with D possibly TRBD1 on 5 matching bases. Trimming removed 3 bases at V and 1 base at J, with 9 bases between. Germline-derived CDR1 and CDR2 are MNHEY and SVGEGT. The CDR3 consists of 14 residues. CDR3 residues: CASSYGQGNTEAFF. CDR3 coding DNA: TGTGCCAGCAGTTATGGCCAGGGGAACACTGAAGCTTTCTTT.

The chain combines TRBV7-8 with TRBJ1-5; a possible D gene is TRBD1 (6 bases). Per the germline V gene, CDR1 is SGHVS and CDR2 is FQNEAQ. Trimming took off 1 base at V and 0 bases at J, with 22 bases between the two ends. The CDR3 runs to 20 residues. CDR3 nucleotides: TGTGCCAGCAGCTTAGACCGTGGGGGGCGCGGGGGAGGTAGCAATCAGCCCCAGCATTTT. Translating it yields CASSLDRGGRGGGSNQPQHF.

Only a few counts were recorded for this clone. The chain joins TRBV4-1 to TRBJ1-2; D possibly corresponds to TRBD1 (6 bases). Trimming left V 4 bases short and J 8 bases short, with 20 bases between. The length of the CDR3 is 15 residues. The germline gives CDR1 MGHRA, CDR2 YSYEKL. CDR3 coding DNA: TGCGCCAGCAGCCCAACCAATTACGGGGGGCGCGGCTACACCTTC. Amino acids: CASSPTNYGGRGYTF.

This clone was counted a few times. Other DNA sequences within the sample encode an identical CDR3. The rearrangement links TRBV2 to TRBJ1-5; D is uncertain. The germline CDR1 and CDR2 sequences are SNHLY and FYNNEI. The germline V and J ends were trimmed by 5 bases and 0 bases, with 8 bases remaining between them. The length of the CDR3 is 14 residues. This chain's CDR3 is CASSLSASNQPQHF. The CDR3 DNA follows: TGTGCCAGCAGTCTCTCAGCTAGCAATCAGCCCCAGCATTTT.

The genes are TRBV4-1 and TRBJ2-3; 8 bases agree with TRBD1. The CDR3 covers 15 residues. CDR1 is MGHRA, CDR2 YSYEKL, per germline. J was trimmed by 2 bases and V by 8 bases; bases with no gene match: 9. This chain's CDR3 is CASSADRGITDTQYF. CDR3 bases: TGCGCCAGCTCCGCCGACAGGGGAATCACAGATACGCAGTATTTT.

The chain combines TRBV19 with TRBJ2-5, with D perhaps TRBD1 or TRBD2 (5 bases each). V lost 7 bases to trimming and J lost 3 bases, with 12 bases between them. CDR3 length: 13 residues. Germline V CDR1 and CDR2: LNHDA, SQIVND (reference sequence). CDR3 nucleotide sequence: TGTGCCAGTAAACGGGACGGAGAAGAGACCCAGTACTTC. Protein sequence: CASKRDGEETQYF.